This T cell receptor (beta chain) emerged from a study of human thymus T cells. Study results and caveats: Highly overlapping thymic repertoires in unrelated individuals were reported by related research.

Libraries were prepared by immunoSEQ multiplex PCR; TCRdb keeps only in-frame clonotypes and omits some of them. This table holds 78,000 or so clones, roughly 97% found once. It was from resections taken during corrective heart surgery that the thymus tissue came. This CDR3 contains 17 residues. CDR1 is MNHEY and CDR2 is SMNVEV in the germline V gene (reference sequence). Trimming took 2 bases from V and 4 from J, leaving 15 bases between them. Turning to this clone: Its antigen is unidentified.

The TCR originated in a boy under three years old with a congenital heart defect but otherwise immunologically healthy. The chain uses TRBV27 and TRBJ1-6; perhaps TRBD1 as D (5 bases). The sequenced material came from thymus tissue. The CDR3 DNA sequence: TGTGCCAGCAGTTTACATCCAGGGAAATTTTATAATTCACCCCTCCACTTT. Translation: CASSLHPGKFYNSPLHF.